These T cell receptor beta chains were read from a single sample in a study of T cell responses to AZD1222 COVID-19 vaccine. This table comes from immunoSEQ multiplex PCR, and its TCRdb copy is limited to in-frame clones, with some not included. The data hold under 130,000 clones, with more than 90% observed a single time. The sequenced sample was peripheral blood, obtained on day 0 of AZD1222 vaccination. The source is an adult in good health. The CDR3 runs from the conserved cysteine through the conserved F or W. The order of the fields is D gene, clone size, J gene, V gene, CDR3 protein, CDR3 DNA. The D gene is left open where the match is weak. Rows may omit the clone size; those that give it use once, few, many or a size class.

- | - | TRBJ1-5 | TRBV19 | CASSIVGGDGQPQHF | TGTGCCAGTAGTATAGTTGGCGGAGATGGTCAGCCCCAGCATTTT
TRBD1 | once | TRBJ1-1 | TRBV6-4 | CASSATGGRTEAFF | TGTGCCAGCAGCGCGACAGGGGGGCGGACTGAAGCTTTCTTT
TRBD1 | - | TRBJ2-1 | TRBV24-1 | CATSDYTGTGYDNEQFF | TGTGCCACCAGTGATTACACCGGGACAGGGTATGACAATGAGCAGTTCTTC
- | - | TRBJ1-2 | TRBV19 | CASSIVAGYTF | TGTGCCAGTAGTATAGTGGCTGGCTACACCTTC
- | - | TRBJ2-2 | TRBV20-1 | CSASGPRGLPTGELFF | TGCAGTGCTAGTGGGCCGCGGGGACTCCCCACCGGGGAGCTGTTTTTT
TRBD1 | - | TRBJ1-2 | TRBV18 | CASSPGQGAYGYTF | TGTGCCAGCTCACCAGGACAGGGGGCCTATGGCTACACCTTC
- | - | TRBJ1-6 | TRBV5-5 | CASSSSGSESPLHF | TGTGCCAGCAGCTCCTCGGGCAGCGAATCACCCCTCCACTTT
TRBD2 | - | TRBJ2-3 | TRBV27 | CASSFGTSGETDTQYF | TGTGCCAGCAGTTTCGGGACTAGCGGGGAGACAGATACGCAGTATTTT
TRBD1 | - | TRBJ1-5 | TRBV6-5 | CASSYSGRGHGQPQHF | TGTGCCAGCAGTTACTCTGGCAGGGGGCACGGTCAGCCCCAGCATTTT
TRBD1 | - | TRBJ2-7 | TRBV6-5 | CASSLGQGAYEQYF | TGTGCCAGCAGTTTGGGACAGGGGGCCTACGAGCAGTACTTC
- | - | TRBJ2-1 | TRBV7-8 | CASSLLRRDSLVEQFF | TGTGCCAGCAGCTTATTGCGGCGGGACTCCCTGGTAGAGCAGTTCTTC
- | - | TRBJ1-4 | TRBV12-3/TRBV12-4 | CASSGFNEKLFF | TGTGCCAGCAGTGGTTTTAATGAAAAACTGTTTTTT
- | - | TRBJ2-7 | TRBV29-1 | CSPAKEISNEQYF | TGCAGCCCCGCCAAGGAAATTTCGAACGAGCAGTACTTC
TRBD1 | - | TRBJ2-5 | TRBV18 | CASQEPGGETQYF | TGTGCCAGCCAGGAACCAGGGGGAGAGACCCAGTACTTC
TRBD1 | - | TRBJ1-1 | TRBV6-2/TRBV6-3 | CASSLSDRKNTEAFF | TGTGCCAGCAGCTTATCGGACAGGAAGAACACTGAAGCTTTCTTT
TRBD2 | - | TRBJ2-3 | TRBV2 | CASSAAGEADTQYF | TGTGCCAGCAGTGCCGCGGGGGAAGCTGATACGCAGTATTTT
- | once | TRBJ2-6 | TRBV23-1 | CASSPTYDMCGANVLTF | TGCGCCAGCAGTCCAACATACGACATGTGTGGGGCCAACGTCCTGACTTTC
TRBD1 | - | TRBJ2-7 | TRBV11-2 | CASRTISDRRSYEQYF | TGTGCCAGCAGAACGATCTCGGACAGGAGATCCTACGAGCAGTACTTC
- | - | TRBJ1-2 | TRBV27 | CASSLSGQNYGYTF | TGTGCCAGCAGTTTATCGGGACAAAACTATGGCTACACCTTC
- | - | TRBJ1-5 | TRBV4-2 | CASSQVGSRNQPQHF | TGTGCCAGCAGCCAAGTCGGCAGTAGGAATCAGCCCCAGCATTTT
TRBD2 | - | TRBJ2-5 | TRBV3-1/TRBV3-2 | CASSHITSGGKETQYF | TGTGCCAGCAGCCATATTACTAGCGGGGGTAAAGAGACCCAGTACTTC
- | - | TRBJ2-7 | TRBV28 | CASSLYLGYYEQYF | TGTGCCAGCAGTTTATATTTGGGGTATTACGAGCAGTACTTC
- | - | TRBJ1-5 | TRBV6-6 | CASSYGSQPQHF | TGTGCCAGCAGTTATGGGTCACAGCCCCAGCATTTT
- | - | TRBJ2-3 | TRBV4-2 | CASSQDWVGGGRDTQYF | TGTGCCAGCAGCCAAGATTGGGTAGGAGGGGGCAGAGATACGCAGTATTTT
TRBD1 | - | TRBJ1-2 | TRBV4-1 | CASSQDRDRGSHYGYTF | TGCGCCAGCAGCCAAGACCGGGACAGGGGGTCCCACTATGGCTACACCTTC
- | - | TRBJ1-4 | TRBV4-3 | CASSQDSGQGREKLFF | TGCGCCAGCAGCCAAGATTCAGGACAAGGACGGGAAAAACTGTTTTTT
- | - | TRBJ1-3 | TRBV19 | CASSIDRGNSGNTIYF | TGTGCCAGTAGTATAGATCGAGGGAACTCTGGAAACACCATATATTTT
TRBD1 | - | TRBJ1-1 | TRBV4-3 | CASSPGQDTEAFF | TGCGCCAGCAGCCCAGGACAGGACACTGAAGCTTTCTTT
- | - | TRBJ1-2 | TRBV19 | CASSITLGDRFYGYTF | TGTGCCAGTAGTATCACCTTAGGAGACAGGTTCTATGGCTACACCTTC
TRBD2 | - | TRBJ2-7 | TRBV5-1 | CASSLLAGESYEQYF | TGCGCCAGCAGCCTCCTAGCGGGAGAATCCTACGAGCAGTACTTC
- | - | TRBJ1-2 | TRBV30 | CAWSAGSFGYTF | TGTGCCTGGAGTGCAGGGTCCTTCGGCTACACCTTC
- | - | TRBJ1-5 | TRBV23-1 | CASSQPSEKGNQPQHF | TGCGCCAGCAGTCAGCCGTCTGAGAAGGGTAATCAGCCCCAGCATTTT
TRBD1 | once | TRBJ2-2 | TRBV7-9 | CASSQGQGAGELFF | TGTGCCAGCAGCCAGGGACAGGGAGCCGGGGAGCTGTTTTTT
- | once | TRBJ1-2 | TRBV29-1 | CSISAGPSYGYTF | TGCAGCATTAGCGCCGGGCCCTCCTATGGCTACACCTTC
TRBD1 | - | TRBJ1-5 | TRBV5-8 | CASSQLTGGQPQHF | TGTGCCAGCAGTCAACTGACAGGGGGTCAGCCCCAGCATTTT
- | - | TRBJ1-4 | TRBV7-9 | CASSPGATEKLFF | TGTGCCAGCAGCCCCGGGGCTACCGAAAAACTGTTTTTT
TRBD2 | - | TRBJ2-1 | TRBV14 | CASSPSGGLYNEQFF | TGTGCCAGCAGCCCGAGCGGGGGTCTTTACAATGAGCAGTTCTTC
- | - | TRBJ1-3 | TRBV5-6 | CASSLGGNTIYF | TGTGCCAGCAGCTTGGGGGGAAACACCATATATTTT
- | - | TRBJ2-7 | TRBV12-3/TRBV12-4 | CASSPATSYEQYF | TGTGCCAGCAGCCCCGCGACCTCCTACGAGCAGTACTTC
- | once | TRBJ2-7 | TRBV12-3/TRBV12-4 | CASSFGGAYEQYF | TGTGCCAGCAGTTTCGGAGGGGCCTACGAGCAGTACTTC
TRBD1 | - | TRBJ1-1 | TRBV7-3 | CASSRGTENTEAFF | TGTGCCAGCAGCCGTGGGACAGAGAACACTGAAGCTTTCTTT
TRBD2 | - | TRBJ2-5 | TRBV5-1 | CASSLVASGRARGGETQYF | TGCGCCAGCAGCTTGGTGGCTAGCGGGAGGGCCAGAGGTGGAGAGACCCAGTACTTC
TRBD1 | - | TRBJ1-2 | TRBV28 | CASRPGTGLFNYGYTF | TGTGCCAGCAGGCCTGGGACAGGGCTCTTCAACTATGGCTACACCTTC
- | - | TRBJ1-2 | TRBV6-2/TRBV6-3 | CASSYSRAGYTF | TGTGCCAGCAGTTACAGCAGGGCCGGCTACACCTTC
TRBD1 | - | TRBJ1-1 | TRBV7-9 | CASSLYTGGDNEAFF | TGTGCCAGCAGCCTATATACAGGGGGTGACAATGAAGCTTTCTTT
TRBD1 | - | TRBJ2-7 | TRBV5-1 | CASRRDRAISYEQYF | TGCGCCAGCCGGAGGGACAGGGCAATTTCCTACGAGCAGTACTTC
- | - | TRBJ1-5 | TRBV30 | CAWSTDGGAGPQHF | TGTGCCTGGAGTACTGATGGGGGTGCGGGCCCCCAGCATTTT
- | - | TRBJ1-2 | TRBV7-9 | CASAGGFVLRDSRNYGYTF | TGTGCCAGCGCCGGGGGGTTTGTATTGAGAGACAGCCGTAACTATGGCTACACCTTC
TRBD2 | - | TRBJ2-7 | TRBV14 | CASSQDSVGLAGGYSYEQYF | TGTGCCAGCAGCCAAGACTCGGTGGGGCTAGCGGGGGGATACTCCTACGAGCAGTACTTC
TRBD1 | - | TRBJ2-7 | TRBV11-2 | CASSLGGGIYEQYF | TGTGCCAGCAGCTTAGGAGGGGGCATCTACGAGCAGTACTTC
- | - | TRBJ1-5 | TRBV28 | CASSRNSYSNQPQHF | TGTGCCAGCAGTAGAAACAGTTATAGCAATCAGCCCCAGCATTTT
TRBD1 | - | TRBJ1-1 | TRBV7-6 | CASSTRAGTANTEAFF | TGTGCCAGCAGCACGAGAGCCGGGACAGCGAACACTGAAGCTTTCTTT
TRBD2 | - | TRBJ2-3 | TRBV2 | CASRKGTRQDPSLWDTQYF | TGTGCCAGCAGGAAAGGGACTAGGCAGGACCCCTCCCTTTGGGATACGCAGTATTTT
- | - | TRBJ1-5 | TRBV16 | CASSFGGNQPQHF | TGTGCCAGCAGCTTTGGGGGCAATCAGCCCCAGCATTTT
- | - | TRBJ1-1 | TRBV18 | CASSPRQGKIEAFF | TGTGCCAGCTCACCCCGCCAGGGGAAGATTGAAGCTTTCTTT
- | - | TRBJ1-6 | TRBV12-3/TRBV12-4 | CASSFGTSSPLHF | TGTGCCAGCAGTTTCGGGACAAGTTCACCCCTCCACTTT
- | - | TRBJ1-1 | TRBV10-3 | CAISQTGLDTEAFF | TGTGCCATCAGTCAAACAGGGTTGGACACTGAAGCTTTCTTT
- | - | TRBJ1-4 | TRBV11-3 | CASSRVETNEKLFF | TGTGCCAGCAGCCGCGTAGAAACTAATGAAAAACTGTTTTTT
- | - | TRBJ1-5 | TRBV7-9 | CASSLAGAYDQPQHF | TGTGCCAGCAGCTTAGCTGGGGCGTATGATCAGCCCCAGCATTTT